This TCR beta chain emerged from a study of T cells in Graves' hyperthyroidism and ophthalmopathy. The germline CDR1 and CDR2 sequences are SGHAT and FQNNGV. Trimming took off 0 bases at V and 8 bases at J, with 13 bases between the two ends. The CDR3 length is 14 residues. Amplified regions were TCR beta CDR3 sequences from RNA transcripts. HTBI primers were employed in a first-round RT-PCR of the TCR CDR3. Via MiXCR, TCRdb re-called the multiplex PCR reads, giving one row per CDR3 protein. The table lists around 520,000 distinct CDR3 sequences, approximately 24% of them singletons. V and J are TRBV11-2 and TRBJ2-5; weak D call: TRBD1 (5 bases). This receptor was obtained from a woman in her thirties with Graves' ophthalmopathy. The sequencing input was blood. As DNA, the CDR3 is TGTGCCAGCAGCTTAGATCGGGCTGGACAAACCCAGTACTTC. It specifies CASSLDRAGQTQYF. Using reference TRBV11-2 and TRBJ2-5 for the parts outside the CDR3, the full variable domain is EAGVAQSPRYKIIEKRQSVAFWCNPISGHATLYWYQQILGQGPKLLIQFQNNGVVDDSQLPKDRFSAERLKGVDSTLKIQPAKLEDSAVYLCASSLDRAGQTQYFGPGTRLLVL.